This T cell receptor (beta chain) was recorded in a study of shared clonotypes between healthy human individuals. Study background: A donor's plate count was three for CD4 naive and three for CD4 memory; CD8 naive had two and CD8 memory one.

The CDR3 has 13 residues. The V and J ends lost 6 bases and 0 bases respectively, with 8 bases between them. The V gene's germline CDR1 is SGHRS and CDR2 YFSETQ. DNA at about 200 ng, approximately 30,000 T cell genomes, went into sorted-subset replicate PCRs. Here immunoSEQ multiplex PCR was the method, and the copy in TCRdb shows in-frame clones only, minus some. In the table there are around 1.6 million clones, approximately 98% of which are singletons. CD4+ cells were split into CD45RA+ naive and CD45RA-negative memory subsets. The rearrangement uses TRBV5-1 and TRBJ2-3; no reliable D call. Sequencing used naive CD4+ T cells sorted from blood. Described subset: CD45RA+ positively selected. The origin of this receptor is a man between 25 and 39 years old in good health. In DNA form, the CDR3 reads TGCGCCAGCAACCCTCTAAGCACAGATACGCAGTATTTT. Translation gives CASNPLSTDTQYF.